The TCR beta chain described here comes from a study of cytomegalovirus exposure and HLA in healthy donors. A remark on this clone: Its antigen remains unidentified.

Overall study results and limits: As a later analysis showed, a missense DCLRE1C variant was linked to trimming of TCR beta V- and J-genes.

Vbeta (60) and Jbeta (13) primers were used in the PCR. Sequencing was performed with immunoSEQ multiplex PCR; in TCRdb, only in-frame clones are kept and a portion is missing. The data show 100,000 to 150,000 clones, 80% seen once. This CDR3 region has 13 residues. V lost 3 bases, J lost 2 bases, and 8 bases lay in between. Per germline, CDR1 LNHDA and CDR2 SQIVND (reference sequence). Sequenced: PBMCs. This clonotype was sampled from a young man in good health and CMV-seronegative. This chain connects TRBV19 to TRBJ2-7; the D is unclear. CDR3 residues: CASSISVPYEQYF. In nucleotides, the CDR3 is TGTGCCAGTAGTATCTCCGTTCCCTACGAGCAGTACTTC.